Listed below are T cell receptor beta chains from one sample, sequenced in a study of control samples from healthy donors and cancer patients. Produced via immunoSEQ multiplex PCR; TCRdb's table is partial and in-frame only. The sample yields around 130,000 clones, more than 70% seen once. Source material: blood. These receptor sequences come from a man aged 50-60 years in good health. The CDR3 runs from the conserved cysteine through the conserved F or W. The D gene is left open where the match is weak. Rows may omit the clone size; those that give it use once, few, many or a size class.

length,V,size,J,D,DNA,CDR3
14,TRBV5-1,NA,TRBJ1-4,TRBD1,TGCGCCAGCAGCTGGGACAGACCCAATGAAAAACTGTTTTTT,CASSWDRPNEKLFF
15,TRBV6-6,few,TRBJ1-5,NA,TGTGCCAGCAGTTACAGGGTGGCGAGCAATCAGCCCCAGCATTTT,CASSYRVASNQPQHF
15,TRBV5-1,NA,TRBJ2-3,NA,TGCGCCAGCAGCTCCCGGACAGACTTCACAGATACGCAGTATTTT,CASSSRTDFTDTQYF
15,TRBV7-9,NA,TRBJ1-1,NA,TGTGCCAGCAGCCCCGGACGGACCATGAACACTGAAGCTTTCTTT,CASSPGRTMNTEAFF
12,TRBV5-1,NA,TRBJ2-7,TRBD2,TGCGCCAGCAGCTTCGGGGGGGACGAGCAGTACTTC,CASSFGGDEQYF
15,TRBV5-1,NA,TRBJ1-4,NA,TGCGCCAGCAGCTTGGCCTGGGGGCTGGATGAAAAACTGTTTTTT,CASSLAWGLDEKLFF
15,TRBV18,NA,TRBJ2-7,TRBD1,TGTGCCAGCTCTGGGGACAGGGGAAGCTCCTACGAGCAGTACTTC,CASSGDRGSSYEQYF
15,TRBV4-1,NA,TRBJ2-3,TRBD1,TGCGCCAGCAGCCAAGGGGACAGGGACCTCGATACGCAGTATTTT,CASSQGDRDLDTQYF
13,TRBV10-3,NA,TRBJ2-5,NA,TGTGCCATCACCGGGGGCATTGGGGAGACCCAGTACTTC,CAITGGIGETQYF
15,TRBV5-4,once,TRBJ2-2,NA,TGTGCCAGCTCCCAAAGGGGGAAAAGCACCGGGGAGCTGTTTTTT,CASSQRGKSTGELFF
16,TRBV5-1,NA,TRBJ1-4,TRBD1,TGCGCCAGCAGCTTGGACCTGACAGGGGTTGGGGAAAAACTGTTTTTT,CASSLDLTGVGEKLFF
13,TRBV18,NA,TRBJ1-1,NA,TGTGCCAGCTCAACCACAGGGAACACTGAAGCTTTCTTT,CASSTTGNTEAFF
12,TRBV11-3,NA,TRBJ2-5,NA,TGTGCCAGCAGCCAACAGCCCGAGACCCAGTACTTC,CASSQQPETQYF
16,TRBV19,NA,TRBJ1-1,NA,TGTGCCAGTAGTATAGTCGGGGGCAGGATGAACACTGAAGCTTTCTTT,CASSIVGGRMNTEAFF
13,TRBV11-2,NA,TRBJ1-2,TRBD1,TGTGCCAGCAGCCTGACAGGGGATTATGGCTACACCTTC,CASSLTGDYGYTF
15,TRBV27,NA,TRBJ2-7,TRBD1,TGTGCCAGCAGTTTATCACAGGGGGGTAACTACGAGCAGTACTTC,CASSLSQGGNYEQYF
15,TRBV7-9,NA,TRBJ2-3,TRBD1,TGTGCCAGCAGCTTTGTTGGGACAGGCCGGGGTACGCAGTATTTT,CASSFVGTGRGTQYF
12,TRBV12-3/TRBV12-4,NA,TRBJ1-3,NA,TGTGCCAGCAGTTTGTCTGGAAACACCATATATTTT,CASSLSGNTIYF
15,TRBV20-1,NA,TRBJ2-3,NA,TGCAGTGCTAGTGGGGTGGCAGGGGGGAGAGATACGCAGTATTTT,CSASGVAGGRDTQYF
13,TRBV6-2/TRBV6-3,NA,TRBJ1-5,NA,TGTGCCAGCAGTTATATGGGCAATCAGCCCCAGCATTTT,CASSYMGNQPQHF
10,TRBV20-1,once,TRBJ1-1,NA,TGCAGTGCTAGAGCCTATGAAGCTTTCTTT,CSARAYEAFF
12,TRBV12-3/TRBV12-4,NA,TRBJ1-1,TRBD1,TGTGCCAGCAGTTTAGGCAGGGGGGGGGCTTTCTTT,CASSLGRGGAFF
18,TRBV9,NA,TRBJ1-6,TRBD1,TGTGCCAGCACCCCGTGGGACAGACCCTCCGGATATAATTCACCCCTCCACTTT,CASTPWDRPSGYNSPLHF
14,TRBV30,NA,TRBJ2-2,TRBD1,TGTGCCTGGAGTGTACAGGGGCCCACCGGGGAGCTGTTTTTT,CAWSVQGPTGELFF
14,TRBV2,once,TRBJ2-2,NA,TGTGCCAGCATGAGCGGCCGGAACACCGGGGAGCTGTTTTTT,CASMSGRNTGELFF
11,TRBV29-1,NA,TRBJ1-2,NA,TGCAGCGTTGAAACGGGGATTGGCTACACCTTC,CSVETGIGYTF
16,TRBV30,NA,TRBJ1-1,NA,TGTGCCTGGAGGGTCCTGGGAGACGGCCCGAACACTGAAGCTTTCTTT,CAWRVLGDGPNTEAFF
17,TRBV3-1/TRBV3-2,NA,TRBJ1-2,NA,TGTGCCAGCAGCCAACTGTCACAGAGGGATTCATACTATGGCTACACCTTC,CASSQLSQRDSYYGYTF
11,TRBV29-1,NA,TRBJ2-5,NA,TGCAGCGTTGGGGTTCTGGAGACCCAGTACTTC,CSVGVLETQYF
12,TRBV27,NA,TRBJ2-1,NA,TGTGCCAGCAGTTTATTTCGGAATGAGCAGTTCTTC,CASSLFRNEQFF
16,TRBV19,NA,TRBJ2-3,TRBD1,TGTGCCAGTAGTATTCTCCCGGGGACAGTTTCAGATACGCAGTATTTT,CASSILPGTVSDTQYF